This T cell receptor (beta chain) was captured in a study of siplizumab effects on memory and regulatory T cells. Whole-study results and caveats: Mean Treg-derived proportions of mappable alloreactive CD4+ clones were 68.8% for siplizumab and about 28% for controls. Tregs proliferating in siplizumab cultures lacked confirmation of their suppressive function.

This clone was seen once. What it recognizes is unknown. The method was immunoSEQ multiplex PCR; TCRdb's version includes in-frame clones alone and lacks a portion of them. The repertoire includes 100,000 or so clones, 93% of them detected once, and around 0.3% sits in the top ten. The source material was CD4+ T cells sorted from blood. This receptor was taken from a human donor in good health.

CDR3 loop: CASSQERTSHNEQFF. CDR3 in DNA: TGCGCCAGCAGCCAAGAACGGACTAGCCACAATGAGCAGTTCTTC. This chain uses TRBV4-3 with TRBJ2-1; 8 bases match TRBD2. The J segment lost 5 bases and the V segment lost 0 bases, leaving 3 bases of the junction unmatched. The CDR3 runs 15 residues. Germline V gene data show CDR1 as LGHNA and CDR2 as YSLEER.